Each of the 5 T cell receptor beta chains below was sequenced from the same sample in a study of human T cells and chemical hapten exposure. TCRdb used MiXCR to reprocess the RACE reads, holding one entry per CDR3 protein. The data contain 150,000 to 200,000 distinct CDR3 sequences, about 14% of them singletons. Time point given: patch test 1, 2 weeks after DPC sensitization. Regarding treatment: therapeutic diphenylcyclopropenone sensitization with weekly scalp DPC. Sequenced here: whole blood, sampled in connection with sensitization to the hapten diphenylcyclopropenone (DPC). The receptors were gathered from a woman aged 25 to 39 with alopecia areata. Some clones in this sample may be carry-over from other donors' samples.

This clonotype came up a few times. This chain links TRBV20-1 with TRBJ1-1, with 7 bases aligning to TRBD1. Trimming at V came to 3 bases and at J to 4 bases, leaving 5 bases not matched to a gene. CDR1 is DFQATT and CDR2 is SNEGSKA in the germline V gene (reference sequence). CDR3 size: 13 residues. The CDR3 DNA follows: TGCAGTGCTAGGGAGGGGGCGAGCACTGAAGCTTTCTTT. Amino acid sequence: CSAREGASTEAFF.

The chain employs TRBV19 and TRBJ1-2; weak D call: TRBD1 (6 bases). The CDR3 runs to 14 residues. The V gene's germline CDR1 is LNHDA and CDR2 SQIVND (reference sequence). V dropped 5 bases and J dropped 3 bases, with 13 bases sitting between them. CDR3 nucleotide sequence: TGTGCCAGTAGTTCTCGCCAGGGGCACTATGGCTACACCTTC. Protein: CASSSRQGHYGYTF.

The chain links TRBV6-2 or TRBV6-3 to TRBJ1-1; D is undetermined. V was shortened by 4 bases and J by 0 bases, with 15 bases between the two germline ends. Germline-derived CDR1 and CDR2 are MNHEY and SVGEGT. This CDR3 comprises 16 residues. The CDR3 here is CASSSRGQAMNTEAFF. The CDR3 bases are TGTGCCAGCAGTTCCCGCGGGCAGGCTATGAACACTGAAGCTTTCTTT.

J is TRBJ2-1 and V is TRBV7-8; no definite D call. The V gene lost 4 bases and the J gene lost 6 bases, with 19 bases spanning the gap. The V gene's germline CDR1 is SGHVS and CDR2 FQNEAQ. This CDR3 is built from 16 residues. The CDR3 sequence: CASSSPGRKHFNEQFF. The CDR3 nucleotides read TGTGCCAGCAGCTCTCCCGGGCGGAAGCACTTCAATGAGCAGTTCTTC.

V is TRBV29-1 and J is TRBJ2-5; 9 bases line up with TRBD1. CDR1 SQVTM and CDR2 ANQGSEA come from the germline V gene. V shed 7 bases, J shed 5 bases, and the junction held 11 bases outside the gene matches. This CDR3 is 14 amino acids long. CDR3 bases: TGCAGCGCCCTCCTAGGACAGGGGTGGGAGACCCAGTACTTC. It yields the protein CSALLGQGWETQYF.